Each of the 15 T cell receptor beta chains below was sequenced from the same sample in a study of human T cells and chemical hapten exposure. Time point denoted: patch test 2, 6 weeks after DPC sensitization. Treatment described: therapeutic diphenylcyclopropenone sensitization with weekly scalp DPC. TCRdb reprocessed the RACE reads via MiXCR and lists one record per CDR3 protein. Among about 43,000 distinct CDR3 sequences, approximately 3.4% were seen once, and the ten largest hold 5.5% to 7.5%. This specimen was whole blood, taken in connection with sensitization to the hapten diphenylcyclopropenone (DPC). Receptors originate from a middle-aged man with alopecia areata. Some clones in this sample may be carry-over from other donors' samples.

The chain joins TRBV28 to TRBJ2-6; TRBD1 agrees at 8 bases. Germline lookup yields CDR1 MDHEN and CDR2 SYDVKM. The CDR3 loop spans 18 amino acids. The V gene end was trimmed by 10 bases and the J gene end by 4 bases; junction bases not matched to a gene: 18. The CDR3 coding sequence is TGTGCCACCCTCACCCGCAGGGGGCCTAGCTTGGGGGCCAACGTCCTGACTTTC. Amino acids: CATLTRRGPSLGANVLTF.

With respect to this clonotype: This may arise from a read error, as a much more abundant clone is one base away. This chain uses TRBV11-2 with TRBJ2-6, with D uncertain. The CDR3 covers 14 residues. Trimming removed 4 bases from V and 2 bases from J, with 6 bases in between. Germline V gene sequence: CDR1 SGHAT, CDR2 FQNNGV. The CDR3 protein is CASSYTAGANVLTF. DNA of the CDR3: TGTGCCAGCAGCTACACTGCTGGGGCCAACGTCCTGACTTTC.

This clonotype was counted ten times or more. This chain links TRBV5-1 with TRBJ2-7, with 11 positions matching TRBD2. Per germline, CDR1 SGHRS and CDR2 YFSETQ. The ends lost 4 bases at V and 4 bases at J; junction bases unmatched: 4. This CDR3 is built from 14 residues. The CDR3 sequence is CASSTGTSGYEQYF. CDR3 nucleotide sequence: TGCGCCAGCAGCACCGGGACTAGCGGTTACGAGCAGTACTTC.

About this clonotype: A much larger clone differs from this one at a single base, so this may be a read error. This rearrangement joins TRBV9 to TRBJ2-3, with a tentative D call TRBD1 (5 bases). The V gene's germline CDR1 is SGDLS and CDR2 YYNGEE. The CDR3 is 15 amino acids. The CDR3 DNA sequence: TGTGTCAGCAGCGTAGCTGGGGCGGAGTTGGATACGCAGTATTTT. Translation gives CVSSVAGAELDTQYF.

This clonotype was found many times. This chain uses TRBV19 with TRBJ2-7; D perhaps matches TRBD1 (6 bases). V dropped 5 bases and J dropped 3 bases, with 14 bases sitting between them. Germline V gene data show CDR1 as LNHDA and CDR2 as SQIVND (reference sequence). The CDR3 is 14 amino acids. The CDR3: CASSPGQRHYEQYF. CDR3 DNA: TGTGCCAGTAGTCCGGGACAAAGACACTACGAGCAGTACTTC.

This clonotype came up many times. This chain links TRBV5-1 with TRBJ2-1, with TRBD2 matching 14 bases. CDR1 and CDR2 (germline): SGHRS, YFSETQ. V trimming: 7 bases; J trimming: 9 bases; junction bases outside the gene matches: 3. The CDR3 is 13 residues long. DNA of the CDR3: TGCGCCAGCGGACTAGCGGGAGGTCTTGAGCAGTTCTTC. Its protein is CASGLAGGLEQFF.

This clonotype has ten or more counts. The CDR3, as DNA: TGTGCCAGCAGTTTGTCGGCGGCAGGCTCCTACGAGCAGTACTTC. As protein: CASSLSAAGSYEQYF. This chain uses TRBV28 with TRBJ2-7; D is ambiguous. V gave up 3 bases and J gave up 0 bases, with 12 bases separating them. Per germline, CDR1 MDHEN and CDR2 SYDVKM. The CDR3 is made up of 15 amino acids.

This clonotype has ten or more counts. The rearrangement uses TRBV6-5 and TRBJ2-1, with 7 bases lining up with TRBD2. The ends lost 2 bases at V and 6 bases at J; junction bases unmatched: 7. The CDR3 is made up of 15 amino acids. Looked up from germline, CDR1 is MNHEY and CDR2 is SVGAGI. The CDR3 DNA reads as TGTGCCAGCAGTTACGAGGCGGGAGTACCCAATGAGCAGTTCTTC. This translates into CASSYEAGVPNEQFF.

This clonotype was found many times. The chain combines TRBV7-2 with TRBJ2-7, with TRBD2 identical over 9 bases. With V trimmed by 3 bases and J by 2 bases, 2 bases remained unmatched. CDR1 is SGHTA, CDR2 FQGNSA, per germline. This CDR3 has 14 residues. The CDR3 DNA is TGTGCCAGCAGCTTTCTAGCGGGAACCTACGAGCAGTACTTC. It is translated as CASSFLAGTYEQYF.

This clonotype appeared many times. V usage is TRBV9 and J usage is TRBJ2-1; perhaps TRBD2 as D (5 bases). The CDR3 is 15 residues long. V was clipped by 2 bases and J by 2 bases, with 11 bases between them. The germline V gene has CDR1 SGDLS and CDR2 YYNGEE. The DNA of the CDR3 is TGTGCCAGCAGCGTGAACAGCGGCACCTACAATGAGCAGTTCTTC. This gives the protein CASSVNSGTYNEQFF.

This clonotype was seen many times. V gene TRBV14 combines with J gene TRBJ2-5; a weak D match, TRBD2 (6 bases). The CDR3 has 16 residues. V dropped 4 bases and J dropped 3 bases, with 18 bases sitting between them. Germline CDR1 is SGHDN and CDR2 is FVKESK. CDR3 protein: CASSRAVGLLEETQYF. The CDR3 DNA sequence: TGTGCCAGCAGCCGAGCCGTGGGACTGCTAGAAGAGACCCAGTACTTC.

The table lists this clonotype with many counts. V gene TRBV12-3 or TRBV12-4 combines with J gene TRBJ2-7, with 11 bases fitting TRBD1. The CDR3 sequence is 14 residues long. The V gene end was trimmed by 6 bases and the J gene end by 1 base; junction bases not matched to a gene: 2. CDR3 residues: CASRGTGGSYEQYF. The CDR3 nucleotides read TGTGCCAGCAGGGGGACAGGGGGATCCTACGAGCAGTACTTC.

This clonotype was detected many times. The chain joins TRBV12-3 or TRBV12-4 to TRBJ2-7; maybe TRBD1 (6 bases). This CDR3 spans 13 amino acids. Trimming removed 6 bases from V and 1 base from J, with 10 bases in between. The CDR3 loop reads CASRADRSYEQYF. The CDR3 DNA follows: TGTGCCAGCAGGGCGGACAGATCCTACGAGCAGTACTTC.

The sample holds many counts of this clonotype. V usage is TRBV12-3 or TRBV12-4 and J usage is TRBJ2-1, with 11 bases fitting TRBD2. The CDR3 is 21 residues long. V gave up 5 bases and J gave up 9 bases; unmatched junction bases: 27. The CDR3 DNA follows: TGTGCCAGCAGTACAATACGTCCGGGACACTTCGGAACTAGCGGGAGTGGTGAGCAGTTCTTC. Encoded protein: CASSTIRPGHFGTSGSGEQFF.

This clonotype was picked up many times. The gene calls are TRBV27 and TRBJ2-1; possibly TRBD2 for D (5 bases). Germline CDR1 reads MNHEY; CDR2 reads SMNVEV (reference sequence). Trimming stripped 6 bases from V and 3 bases from J, with 15 bases between. The CDR3 length is 15 residues. CDR3 in amino acids: CASRGWRRDYNEQFF. For the CDR3, the DNA is TGTGCCAGCAGGGGATGGAGACGGGACTACAATGAGCAGTTCTTC.